These T cell receptor beta chains were read from a single sample in a study of STAT5B mutations in CD4+ large granular lymphocyte leukemia. Here immunoSEQ multiplex PCR was the method, and the copy in TCRdb shows in-frame clones only, minus some. The data show about 19,000 clones, 65% to 85% seen once. Sequenced sample: CD4+ T cells from blood buffy coats. These receptors originate from a human donor in good health. Each CDR3 is given with its conserved first and last residue. The order of the fields is D gene, CDR3 length, J gene, clone size, V gene, CDR3 protein, CDR3 DNA. D genes are given only for firm matches. Part of the rows lack a size; the others show once, few, many or a class for expanded clones.

d_gene: TRBD1; len: 14; j_gene: TRBJ2-1; abundance: NA; v_gene: TRBV29-1; CDR3aa: CSVGEGQVYNEQFF; CDR3nt: TGCAGCGTCGGAGAGGGACAGGTCTACAATGAGCAGTTCTTC
d_gene: NA; len: 12; j_gene: TRBJ1-5; abundance: NA; v_gene: TRBV15; CDR3aa: CATSRDNQPQHF; CDR3nt: TGTGCCACCAGCAGAGACAATCAGCCCCAGCATTTT
d_gene: TRBD1; len: 13; j_gene: TRBJ2-2; abundance: few; v_gene: TRBV30; CDR3aa: CAADRAGTGELFF; CDR3nt: TGTGCCGCAGACAGGGCGGGTACCGGGGAGCTGTTTTTT
d_gene: NA; len: 12; j_gene: TRBJ1-2; abundance: once; v_gene: TRBV5-1; CDR3aa: CASHDSNYGYTF; CDR3nt: TGCGCCAGCCACGATTCAAACTATGGCTACACCTTC
d_gene: TRBD2; len: 16; j_gene: TRBJ2-7; abundance: NA; v_gene: TRBV4-1; CDR3aa: CASSQDPSGSRNEQYF; CDR3nt: TGCGCCAGCAGCCAAGATCCTAGCGGGAGTAGGAACGAGCAGTACTTC
d_gene: NA; len: 11; j_gene: TRBJ2-1; abundance: NA; v_gene: TRBV10-1; CDR3aa: CASSAGNEQFF; CDR3nt: TGCGCCAGCAGTGCCGGGAATGAGCAGTTCTTC
d_gene: NA; len: 11; j_gene: TRBJ1-2; abundance: few; v_gene: TRBV20-1; CDR3aa: CSAGEQSGYTF; CDR3nt: TGCAGTGCTGGCGAGCAATCCGGCTACACCTTC
d_gene: TRBD1; len: 14; j_gene: TRBJ2-7; abundance: NA; v_gene: TRBV2; CDR3aa: CASSGRQGSYEQYF; CDR3nt: TGTGCCAGCAGTGGACGACAGGGGTCCTACGAGCAGTACTTC
d_gene: NA; len: 14; j_gene: TRBJ2-5; abundance: NA; v_gene: TRBV29-1; CDR3aa: CSVEDVYQEETQYF; CDR3nt: TGCAGCGTTGAAGACGTCTACCAAGAGGAGACCCAGTACTTC
d_gene: NA; len: 13; j_gene: TRBJ2-2; abundance: few; v_gene: TRBV7-7; CDR3aa: CASSQTNTGELFF; CDR3nt: TGTGCCAGCAGTCAAACAAACACCGGGGAGCTGTTTTTT